This passage covers 25 T cell receptor beta chains from one sample sequenced in a study of T cell changes during pregnancy in multiple sclerosis. The repertoire was sequenced with immunoSEQ multiplex PCR; TCRdb's copy has only in-frame clones and lacks some. The data hold roughly 42,000 clones, with almost 95% observed a single time. The sample was CD4+ T cells from peripheral blood mononuclear cells, taken after pregnancy. All receptors come from a female donor with multiple sclerosis, enrolled in a pregnancy study.

The CDR3: CASSKGQEASGNTIYF. DNA of the CDR3: TGCGCCAGCAGCAAGGGACAGGAAGCCTCTGGAAACACCATATATTTT. This chain joins TRBV5-1 and TRBJ1-3; 8 bases align to TRBD1. The CDR3 spans 16 residues. Germline V lookup: CDR1 SGHRS, CDR2 YFSETQ. J gave up 0 bases and V 4 bases, and 6 bases lay outside the gene matches.

In DNA, the CDR3 is TGTGCCATCAGTACAGGGCCAGGGGAAAAACTGTTTTTT. Its translation: CAISTGPGEKLFF. The chain employs TRBV10-3 and TRBJ1-4; TRBD1 is a possible D gene (6 bases). The V and J ends lost 5 bases and 8 bases respectively, with 12 bases between them. The CDR3 loop spans 13 amino acids. Germline CDR1 is ENHRY and CDR2 is SYGVKD.

The chain employs TRBV7-9 and TRBJ1-1; D remains ambiguous. This CDR3 spans 13 amino acids. V lost 5 bases and J 0 bases, leaving 7 bases between the germline ends. Germline V CDR1 and CDR2: SEHNR, FQNEAQ (reference sequence). In DNA, the CDR3 is TGTGCCAGCAGCGAACAGTTGAACACTGAAGCTTTCTTT. Encoded protein: CASSEQLNTEAFF.

This clone was seen a single time. The rearrangement uses TRBV9 and TRBJ1-5; D is ambiguous. Per the germline V gene, CDR1 is SGDLS and CDR2 is YYNGEE. Between the trimmed V and J ends, which lost 2 bases and 7 bases, there was a span of 19 bases. The CDR3 covers 16 residues. CDR3 DNA: TGTGCCAGCAGCGTCCCCCATTTTGAGGAATTCCAGCCCCAGCATTTT. Residues: CASSVPHFEEFQPQHF.

J is TRBJ1-5 and V is TRBV4-1; 8 bases are shared with TRBD1. J was trimmed by 5 bases and V by 4 bases; bases with no gene match: 7. The CDR3 is 15 amino acids. Germline V lookup: CDR1 MGHRA, CDR2 YSYEKL. The CDR3 spells CASSLDQGAYQPQHF. CDR3 DNA sequence: TGCGCCAGCAGCCTAGACCAGGGGGCTTATCAGCCCCAGCATTTT.

The gene calls are TRBV2 and TRBJ1-1; 8 nucleotides line up with TRBD1. CDR3 length equals 14 residues. V lost 6 bases, J lost 0 bases, and 3 bases stayed unmatched. Germline values: CDR1 SNHLY, CDR2 FYNNEI. In DNA form, the CDR3 reads TGTGCCAGCAGAGCGACAGGGGTGAACACTGAAGCTTTCTTT. Its translation: CASRATGVNTEAFF. Full variable domain (missing parts from reference TRBV2 and TRBJ1-1): EPEVTQTPSHQVTQMGQEVILRCVPISNHLYFYWYRQILGQKVEFLVSFYNNEISEKSEIFDDQFSVERPDGSNFTLKIRSTKLEDSAMYFCASRATGVNTEAFFGQGTRLTVV.

The DNA for the CDR3 is TGTGCCAGCACCGCGGGGAGGGGCACAGATACGCAGTATTTT. Amino acid sequence: CASTAGRGTDTQYF. This chain links TRBV7-9 with TRBJ2-3; TRBD2 aligns across 7 bases. CDR3 size: 14 residues. The V gene end was trimmed by 7 bases and the J gene end by 1 base; junction bases not matched to a gene: 5. Germline V gene sequence: CDR1 SEHNR, CDR2 FQNEAQ (reference sequence).

The V call is TRBV19, the J call TRBJ2-5; 7 positions agree with TRBD1. Trimming removed 5 bases from V and 4 bases from J; junction bases left unmatched: 10. CDR1 and CDR2 from the germline V gene are LNHDA and SQIVND (reference sequence). The CDR3 is made up of 15 amino acids. DNA for the CDR3: TGTGCCAGTAGTTGGCGACAGGGTGAAGGAGAGACCCAGTACTTC. It is translated as CASSWRQGEGETQYF.

This chain joins TRBV7-3 and TRBJ2-2; 9 bases line up with TRBD1. V was clipped by 0 bases and J by 5 bases; unmatched bases: 10. Germline CDR1 SGHTA, CDR2 FQGTGA. The CDR3 has 18 residues. The chain's CDR3 is CASSLTRETGGRTGELFF. The CDR3 DNA reads as TGTGCCAGCAGCTTAACGAGGGAAACAGGGGGCCGAACCGGGGAGCTGTTTTTT.

V and J are TRBV7-8 and TRBJ2-1, with 9 bases fitting TRBD2. Germline V CDR1 and CDR2: SGHVS, FQNEAQ. The CDR3 has 14 amino acids. V was pared by 1 base and J by 9 bases, with 4 bases of the junction left unmatched. This CDR3 reads CASSLVRAGGEQFF. CDR3 DNA sequence: TGTGCCAGCAGCTTAGTCCGAGCGGGGGGTGAGCAGTTCTTC.

The rearrangement joins TRBV7-8 to TRBJ1-1; tentative D call: TRBD1 (6 bases). The CDR3 contains 15 residues. The germline V and J ends were trimmed by 2 bases and 7 bases, with 17 bases remaining between them. Germline assignment: CDR1 SGHVS and CDR2 FQNEAQ. The CDR3 region is CASSLRPPTGDEAFF. The CDR3 region has the DNA TGTGCCAGCAGCTTAAGGCCTCCGACAGGTGATGAAGCTTTCTTT.

The CDR3 DNA reads TGTGCCAGCAGCCAAGTAGAGGCCGCTAACTATGGCTACACCTTC. It yields the protein CASSQVEAANYGYTF. The V and J genes are TRBV14 and TRBJ1-2, with D unresolved. Trimming shortened V by 1 base and J by 0 bases, and 9 bases separated the two germline ends. Germline assignment: CDR1 SGHDN and CDR2 FVKESK. This CDR3 contains 15 residues.

The chain has TRBV5-1 and TRBJ1-3; TRBD1 is a possible D gene (5 bases). The V end was cut by 4 bases, the J end by 0 bases, with 14 bases between. This CDR3 has 16 residues. Germline V gene lookup returns CDR1 SGHRS and CDR2 YFSETQ. The CDR3 DNA reads TGCGCCAGCAGCGCCGGGGGGGAGAGCTCTGGAAACACCATATATTTT. Translated: CASSAGGESSGNTIYF.

The V call is TRBV2, the J call TRBJ1-6, with 9 bases identical to TRBD1. The trim removed 6 bases at V and 8 bases at J, leaving 11 bases unmatched. The germline V gene encodes CDR1 SNHLY and CDR2 FYNNEI. This CDR3 has 16 residues. As DNA, the CDR3 is TGTGCCAGCAGGCCACAGGGGGCGAATTCCTATTCACCCCTCCACTTT. Translating it yields CASRPQGANSYSPLHF.

The CDR3 DNA sequence: TGTGCCAGCAGCGTAGCTCAGGCAGATTCACCCCTCCACTTT. This encodes CASSVAQADSPLHF. V usage is TRBV9 and J usage is TRBJ1-6; D is undetermined. V was shortened by 0 bases and J by 8 bases, with 9 bases between the two germline ends. Germline-derived CDR1 and CDR2 are SGDLS and YYNGEE. The length of the CDR3 is 14 residues. Variable domain in full (rest from reference TRBV9 and TRBJ1-6): DSGVTQTPKHLITATGQRVTLRCSPRSGDLSVYWYQQSLDQGLQFLIQYYNGEERAKGNILERFSAQQFPDLHSELNLSSLELGDSALYFCASSVAQADSPLHFGNGTRLTVT.

The chain combines TRBV5-1 with TRBJ1-1, with TRBD1 matching 9 bases. Unmatched junction bases numbered 7, after V lost 4 bases and J lost 0 bases. The CDR3 totals 16 residues. Germline assignment: CDR1 SGHRS and CDR2 YFSETQ. The CDR3 coding sequence is TGCGCCAGCAGCGTACCCGGGACAGGGTTGAACACTGAAGCTTTCTTT. Encoded protein: CASSVPGTGLNTEAFF.

The chain is built from TRBV27 and TRBJ2-6, with 7 bases lining up with TRBD1. Losses at the gene ends were 0 bases for V and 2 bases for J; bases not matched to a gene: 10. The CDR3 has 19 residues. Per germline, CDR1 MNHEY and CDR2 SMNVEV (reference sequence). CDR3 residues: CASSLSGQGVLAGANVLTF. CDR3 bases: TGTGCCAGCAGTTTATCGGGGCAGGGGGTGTTAGCTGGGGCCAACGTCCTGACTTTC. Drawing the rest from reference TRBV27 and TRBJ2-6, the complete variable domain is EAQVTQNPRYLITVTGKKLTVTCSQNMNHEYMSWYRQDPGLGLRQIYYSMNVEVTDKGDVPEGYKVSRKEKRNFPLILESPSPNQTSLYFCASSLSGQGVLAGANVLTFGAGSRLTVL.

This clone has a single count. The chain carries TRBV15 and TRBJ1-3; possibly TRBD1 for D (5 bases). The CDR3 length is 16 residues. The germline V and J ends were trimmed by 2 bases and 0 bases, with 11 bases remaining between them. The germline V gene has CDR1 LNHNV and CDR2 YYDKDF (reference sequence). The CDR3 nucleotides read TGTGCCACCAGCAGACTACGACAGAGCTCTGGAAACACCATATATTTT. Encoded protein: CATSRLRQSSGNTIYF.

The chain is built from TRBV5-6 and TRBJ2-7; D gene uncertain. The V gene's germline CDR1 is SGHDT and CDR2 YYEEEE. This CDR3 has 11 residues. V gave up 1 base and J gave up 5 bases, with 4 bases separating them. The CDR3 reads CASSLFNEQYF. The DNA for the CDR3 is TGTGCCAGCAGCTTGTTCAACGAGCAGTACTTC.

This clone has just one count. The V gene is TRBV30, the J gene TRBJ2-2, with D possibly matching TRBD2 (7 bases). The CDR3 extends over 17 amino acids. Trimming shortened V by 0 bases and J by 5 bases, and 19 bases separated the two germline ends. Germline CDR1 and CDR2: GTSNPN and SVGIG (reference sequence). CDR3 DNA: TGTGCCTGGAGTGTATCTAGGGGGGGACTGGGTACCGGGGAGCTGTTTTTT. Amino acid sequence: CAWSVSRGGLGTGELFF.

This clone showed up just a few times. The V and J genes are TRBV2 and TRBJ1-1; TRBD1 is a possible D gene (6 bases). The CDR3 has 14 residues. The V end lost 7 bases, the J end lost 4 bases, and 16 bases lay between the germline ends. CDR1 SNHLY and CDR2 FYNNEI come from the germline V gene. CDR3 region: CASTSTGLVTEAFF. CDR3 in DNA: TGTGCCAGCACCTCTACAGGGTTGGTCACTGAAGCTTTCTTT.

This clone was found a few times. The CDR3, as DNA: TGCGCCAGCAGCCAACAGCTGTCGCGGGGCCCGGCTAGGCAGTTCTTC. Its protein is CASSQQLSRGPARQFF. The chain employs TRBV4-1 and TRBJ2-1; perhaps TRBD2 as D (6 bases). The CDR3 length is 16 residues. CDR1 MGHRA and CDR2 YSYEKL come from the germline V gene. Trimming removed 2 bases at V and 12 bases at J, with 23 bases between.

This chain connects TRBV25-1 to TRBJ2-7; tentative D call: TRBD1 (6 bases). The CDR3 length is 16 residues. Trimming shortened V by 3 bases and J by 7 bases, and 22 bases separated the two germline ends. Germline V gene lookup returns CDR1 MGHDK and CDR2 SYGVNS. This CDR3 reads CASSEGLPGAPREQYF. As DNA, the CDR3 is TGTGCCAGCAGTGAGGGTCTGCCAGGGGCCCCTCGGGAGCAGTACTTC.

The CDR3, as DNA: TGTGCCAGCAAGGAGCAGGGGTCTGTTTCCTACAATGAGCAGTTCTTC. Translating it yields CASKEQGSVSYNEQFF. The chain combines TRBV5-6 with TRBJ2-1; tentative D call: TRBD1 (6 bases). Between the trimmed V and J ends, which lost 6 bases and 1 base, there was a span of 17 bases. The V gene's germline CDR1 is SGHDT and CDR2 YYEEEE. CDR3 length equals 16 residues.

About this clone itself: In the same sample, other DNA sequences code for this CDR3. This chain connects TRBV6-6 to TRBJ1-5; D is possibly TRBD1 (6 bases). The CDR3 is made up of 12 amino acids. CDR1 is MNHNY and CDR2 is SVGAGI in the germline V gene (reference sequence). V was clipped by 4 bases and J by 7 bases, with 8 bases between them. The CDR3, as DNA: TGTGCCAGCAGTTCCAGGGGACAGCCCCAGCATTTT. This translates into CASSSRGQPQHF.